This TCR beta chain is drawn from a study of T cells in Graves' hyperthyroidism and ophthalmopathy. General study results and limits: The authors' 13 V-J model separated ophthalmopathy from stable hyperthyroidism. Most thyroid clonotypes that were expanded above 0.001 also turned up in blood.

There are 16 residues in the CDR3. The germline gives CDR1 KGHDR, CDR2 SFDVKD. V shed 3 bases and J 4 bases; nucleotides not matched to a gene: 4. Amplification of TCR beta CDR3 regions used RNA as the template. Primed by the HTBI set, a first-round RT-PCR was run on the TCR CDR3. TCRdb re-derived calls from the multiplex PCR reads in MiXCR, one entry per CDR3 protein. This sample has roughly 300,000 distinct CDR3 sequences; under 25% occur once, and the top ten carry over 45%. This clonotype was seen many times. Its antigen is still unknown. Participants, patients aged 18 to 65, had newly diagnosed hyperthyroidism with a duration under 2 months. Each 10 ml fresh peripheral blood draw supplied the PBMCs.

This receptor was identified in a woman aged 45-59 years with Graves' hyperthyroidism. This sequence joins TRBV24-1 and TRBJ2-1; 11 bases are shared with TRBD1. Sequences were obtained from blood. CDR3 sequence reads: CATSDQGQGAYNEQFF. In DNA form, the CDR3 reads TGTGCCACCAGTGATCAAGGACAGGGGGCGTACAATGAGCAGTTCTTC.